This T cell receptor (beta chain) stems from a study of blood T cell repertoires in COVID-19. Methods used by the authors: By means of reference gene primer amplification, nucleated cell counts were estimated. The repertoire was sequenced with immunoSEQ multiplex PCR; TCRdb's copy has only in-frame clones and lacks some. From that table come the V and J calls and clone size; the DNA was used to work out D and trimming. Here the sample spans fewer than 300,000 clones, 81% being singletons. Germline CDR1 GTSNPN, CDR2 SVGIG (reference sequence). This CDR3 spans 15 amino acids. The V segment lost 3 bases and the J segment 2 bases; nucleotides outside the gene matches: 6.

Sample: peripheral blood. This rearrangement joins TRBV30 to TRBJ1-5; 8 bases map to TRBD1. The sequence was collected from a woman aged 55-70 years with active or convalescent COVID-19. CDR3 bases: TGTGCCTGGAGCCGCGGGACAGGTCGCAATCAGCCCCAGCATTTT. Translating it yields CAWSRGTGRNQPQHF.